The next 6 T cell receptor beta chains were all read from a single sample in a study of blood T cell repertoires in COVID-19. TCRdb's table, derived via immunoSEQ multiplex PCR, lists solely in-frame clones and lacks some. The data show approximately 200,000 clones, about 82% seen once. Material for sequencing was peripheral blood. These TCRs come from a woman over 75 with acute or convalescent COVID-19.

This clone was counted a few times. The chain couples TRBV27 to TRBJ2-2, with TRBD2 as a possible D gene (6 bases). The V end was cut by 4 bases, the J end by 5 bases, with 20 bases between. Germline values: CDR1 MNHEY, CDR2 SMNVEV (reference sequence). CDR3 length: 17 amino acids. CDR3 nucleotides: TGTGCCAGCAGTTCCCAAGCGCCGGACTATGGGACCGGGGAGCTGTTTTTT. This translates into CASSSQAPDYGTGELFF.

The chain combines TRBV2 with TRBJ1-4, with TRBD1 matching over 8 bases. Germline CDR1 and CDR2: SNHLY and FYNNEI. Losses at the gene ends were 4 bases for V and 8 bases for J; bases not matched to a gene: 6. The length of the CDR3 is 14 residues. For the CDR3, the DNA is TGTGCCAGCAGTGCACAGGGGGTACGCGAAAAACTGTTTTTT. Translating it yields CASSAQGVREKLFF.

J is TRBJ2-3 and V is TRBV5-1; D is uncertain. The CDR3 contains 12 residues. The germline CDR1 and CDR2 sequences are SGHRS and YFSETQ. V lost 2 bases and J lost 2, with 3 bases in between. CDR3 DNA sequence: TGCGCCAGCAGCTTTAACACAGATACGCAGTATTTT. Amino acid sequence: CASSFNTDTQYF.

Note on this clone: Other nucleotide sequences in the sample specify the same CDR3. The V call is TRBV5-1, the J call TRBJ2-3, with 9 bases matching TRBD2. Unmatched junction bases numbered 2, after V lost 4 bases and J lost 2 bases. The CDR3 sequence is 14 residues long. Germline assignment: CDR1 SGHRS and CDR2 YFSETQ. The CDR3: CASSPGLATDTQYF. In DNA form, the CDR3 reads TGCGCCAGCAGCCCGGGACTAGCCACAGATACGCAGTATTTT.

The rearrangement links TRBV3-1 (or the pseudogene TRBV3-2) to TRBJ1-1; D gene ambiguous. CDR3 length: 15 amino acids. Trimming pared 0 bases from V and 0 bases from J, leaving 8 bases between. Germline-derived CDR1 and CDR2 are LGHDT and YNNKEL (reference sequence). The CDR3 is CASSQDEGVNTEAFF. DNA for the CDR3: TGTGCCAGCAGCCAAGATGAGGGAGTGAACACTGAAGCTTTCTTT.

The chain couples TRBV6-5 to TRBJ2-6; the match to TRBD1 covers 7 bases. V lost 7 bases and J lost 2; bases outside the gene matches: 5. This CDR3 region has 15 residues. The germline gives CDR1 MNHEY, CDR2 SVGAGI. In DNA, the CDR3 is TGTGCCAGCACTACGACAGGGACTGGGGCCAACGTCCTGACTTTC. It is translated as CASTTTGTGANVLTF.